Below, 13 T cell receptor beta chains from the same sample are listed, as sequenced in a study of shared clonotypes between healthy human individuals. The assay was immunoSEQ multiplex PCR, and TCRdb's table has in-frame clones only and misses some. The sample has 2 million to 2.5 million clones; more than 90% are singletons. The sequencing sample was made of naive CD4+ T cells sorted from blood. Subset specified: CD45RA+ positively selected. The receptor source for this set is a man aged 18-30 years in good health.

The J gene is TRBJ2-7, the V gene TRBV4-1, with 9 bases lining up with TRBD1. With 1 base clipped from V and 6 bases from J, the junction kept 4 bases outside the gene matches. CDR3 size: 14 residues. Germline assignment: CDR1 MGHRA and CDR2 YSYEKL. The CDR3 loop is CASSQAGTGSEQYF. Written as DNA, the CDR3 is TGCGCCAGCAGCCAAGCCGGGACAGGGAGCGAGCAGTACTTC.

Here the CDR3 reads CAWTEGGGAVNTIYF. The CDR3 DNA reads as TGTGCCTGGACCGAAGGCGGGGGGGCGGTGAACACCATATATTTT. The chain has TRBV30 and TRBJ1-3; D might be TRBD1 (6 bases). The CDR3 sequence is 15 residues long. The ends were cut back, 4 bases at V and 7 bases at J, with 20 bases in the middle. CDR1 is GTSNPN and CDR2 is SVGIG in the germline V gene (reference sequence).

The gene calls are TRBV7-2 and TRBJ2-7; the match to TRBD1 covers 7 bases. Trimming took 5 bases from V and 4 from J; bases not matched to a gene: 11. From germline, CDR1 is SGHTA and CDR2 FQGNSA. The CDR3 contains 15 residues. CDR3: CASSPRPGQLYEQYF. The CDR3, as DNA: TGTGCCAGCAGCCCCAGACCGGGACAGCTATACGAGCAGTACTTC.

The chain uses TRBV7-2 and TRBJ2-7; D is possibly TRBD1 (6 bases). Trimming took off 5 bases at V and 7 bases at J, with 18 bases between the two ends. The CDR3 is 14 residues long. CDR1 is SGHTA and CDR2 is FQGNSA in the germline V gene. CDR3 bases: TGTGCCAGCAGCCACGGACAGATACTAAGGGAGCAGTACTTC. This translates into CASSHGQILREQYF. Based on the CDR3 plus reference TRBV7-2 and TRBJ2-7, the full variable domain is GAGVSQSPSNKVTEKGKDVELRCDPISGHTALYWYRQSLGQGLEFLIYFQGNSAPDKSGLPSDRFSAERTGGSVSTLTIQRTQQEDSAVYLCASSHGQILREQYFGPGTRLTVT.

The gene calls are TRBV18 and TRBJ1-6, with D possibly TRBD1 on 5 matching bases. The germline V and J ends were trimmed by 3 bases and 1 base, with 13 bases remaining between them. The CDR3 contains 17 residues. The germline CDR1 and CDR2 sequences are KGHSH and LQKENI. The CDR3 DNA reads as TGTGCCAGCTCACCCGTCCTCGGGGGGTCCTATAATTCACCCCTCCACTTT. This encodes CASSPVLGGSYNSPLHF.

This chain uses TRBV28 with TRBJ2-5, with D unresolved. Trimming removed 2 bases at V and 5 bases at J, with 9 bases between. This CDR3 region has 13 residues. Germline-derived CDR1 and CDR2 are MDHEN and SYDVKM. The CDR3 loop reads CASSLTRLETQYF. CDR3 nucleotides: TGTGCCAGCAGTTTAACCAGGTTGGAGACCCAGTACTTC.

The chain links TRBV29-1 to TRBJ1-1; D gene unclear. Germline lookup yields CDR1 SQVTM and CDR2 ANQGSEA. The CDR3 length is 14 residues. V shed 1 base and J shed 3 bases, with 12 bases lying between them. The CDR3 DNA reads as TGCAGCGTTGAAGGAAGGACCCGGGACACTGAAGCTTTCTTT. It translates to CSVEGRTRDTEAFF.

The CDR3, as DNA: TGTGCCAGCAGGAGGCAGGGTCGCACCTACGAGCAGTACTTC. It specifies CASRRQGRTYEQYF. V and J are TRBV6-5 and TRBJ2-7; possibly TRBD1 for D (5 bases). The V gene lost 6 bases and the J gene lost 2 bases, with 14 bases spanning the gap. The CDR3 loop spans 14 amino acids. Germline V CDR1 and CDR2: MNHEY, SVGAGI.

CDR3 region: CASSEDRSSYNEQFF. The DNA of the CDR3 is TGTGCCAGCAGTGAAGACAGGAGCTCCTACAATGAGCAGTTCTTC. The chain has TRBV2 and TRBJ2-1, with a weak D call TRBD1 (5 bases). V was pared by 1 base and J by 0 bases, with 7 bases between. The germline V gene encodes CDR1 SNHLY and CDR2 FYNNEI. The CDR3 contains 15 residues.

The genes are TRBV5-1 and TRBJ2-7; possible D gene TRBD2, 6 bases. The V gene lost 4 bases and the J gene lost 6 bases, with 20 bases spanning the gap. CDR1 and CDR2 (germline): SGHRS, YFSETQ. CDR3 length equals 15 residues. CDR3: CASSRGRDSNAEQYF. The CDR3 region has the DNA TGCGCCAGCAGCCGGGGACGGGACTCTAACGCCGAGCAGTACTTC.

The V and J genes are TRBV11-2 and TRBJ2-7; 12 nucleotides line up with TRBD2. Germline-derived CDR1 and CDR2 are SGHAT and FQNNGV. CDR3 length: 18 amino acids. The V segment lost 2 bases and the J segment 0 bases; nucleotides outside the gene matches: 8. In DNA form, the CDR3 reads TGTGCCAGCAGCTTAATCCCCTGGACTAGCGGGATCTCCTACGAGCAGTACTTC. This codes for CASSLIPWTSGISYEQYF.

V is TRBV5-1 and J is TRBJ2-3; 9 bases map to TRBD2. Germline CDR1 reads SGHRS; CDR2 reads YFSETQ. The length of the CDR3 is 14 residues. The V gene end was trimmed by 4 bases and the J gene end by 8 bases; junction bases not matched to a gene: 8. The CDR3 nucleotides are TGCGCCAGCAGCCCAGCGGGAGGCCCCTCTACGCAGTATTTT. This translates into CASSPAGGPSTQYF.

The rearrangement joins TRBV6-1 to TRBJ1-1; the match to TRBD1 covers 7 bases. V lost 1 base to trimming and J lost 5 bases; unmatched junction nucleotides: 4. CDR3 size: 14 residues. Germline V gene data show CDR1 as MNHNS and CDR2 as SASEGT. The CDR3: CASSEGSGGTEAFF. The CDR3 DNA sequence: TGTGCCAGCAGTGAAGGGTCAGGGGGGACTGAAGCTTTCTTT.